This T cell receptor (beta chain) was identified in a study of T cells in Graves' hyperthyroidism and ophthalmopathy. Stability of Graves' hyperthyroidism was defined as absent ophthalmopathy progression within 18 months. Germline values: CDR1 MGHDK, CDR2 SYGVNS. V lost 5 bases and J lost 2, with 15 bases in between. The CDR3 is 15 amino acids. RNA transcripts gave rise to amplified TCR beta CDR3 regions. First-round RT-PCR of the TCR CDR3 relied on the HTBI primer set. TCRdb passed the multiplex PCR reads through MiXCR, listing each CDR3 protein once. Among around 520,000 distinct CDR3 sequences listed, less than 15% were seen once.

The clonotype was recovered from a woman in her thirties or forties with Graves' hyperthyroidism. V usage is TRBV25-1 and J usage is TRBJ2-5, with TRBD1 as a possible D gene (5 bases). The sequenced material came from blood. CDR3 region: CASSRATGIQETQYF. The CDR3 DNA reads as TGTGCCAGCAGTCGTGCCACAGGAATACAAGAGACCCAGTACTTC.